These 16 T cell receptor beta chains were sequenced from one sample in a study of beta chain features in type 1 diabetes. cDNA synthesis used the whole RNA isolate, giving expressed TCRB sequences. Assay: immunoSEQ multiplex PCR; the TCRdb copy retains only in-frame clones and omits some. The profile shows about 320,000 clones, 14% of them singletons. The specimen was central memory CD4+ T cells from blood. The receptors were sampled from a man aged 25-40 years in good health.

The chain recombines TRBV9 with TRBJ2-5; D remains unclear. CDR1 is SGDLS and CDR2 is YYNGEE in the germline V gene. This CDR3 is 13 amino acids long. V was cut by 4 bases and J by 1 base, with 8 bases left in between. CDR3 region: CASSSGRQETQYF. Here the CDR3 DNA reads TGTGCCAGCAGCTCCGGGCGCCAAGAGACCCAGTACTTC.

The J gene is TRBJ2-1, the V gene TRBV9; D is unclear. Trimming cost V 0 bases and J 9 bases, with 7 bases left between them. This CDR3 comprises 12 residues. Germline CDR1 reads SGDLS; CDR2 reads YYNGEE. The chain's CDR3 is CASSVDVREQFF. CDR3 nucleotide sequence: TGTGCCAGCAGCGTAGACGTTCGTGAGCAGTTCTTC.

This chain connects TRBV7-2 to TRBJ1-6, with 10 bases fitting TRBD1. V lost 6 bases and J lost 9; bases outside the gene matches: 5. Germline V lookup: CDR1 SGHTA, CDR2 FQGNSA. The CDR3 is 14 residues long. The CDR3 nucleotides read TGTGCCAGCAGTCGGGACAGGGGTGTTTCACCCCTCCACTTT. This codes for CASSRDRGVSPLHF.

The chain is built from TRBV27 and TRBJ1-2; no firm D call. Trimming shortened V by 4 bases and J by 8 bases, and 17 bases separated the two germline ends. Germline V gene lookup returns CDR1 MNHEY and CDR2 SMNVEV (reference sequence). This CDR3 region has 14 residues. The CDR3 DNA reads as TGTGCCAGCAGTTATTTTCCGGCTACATACGGCTACACCTTC. It encodes CASSYFPATYGYTF.

The table lists this clone with a few counts. The V gene is TRBV19, the J gene TRBJ1-2; tentative D call: TRBD1 (6 bases). Germline CDR1 is LNHDA and CDR2 is SQIVND (reference sequence). V was trimmed by 6 bases and J by 5 bases, leaving 16 bases between them. This CDR3 region has 14 residues. The CDR3 is CASRREDRKYGYTF. The CDR3 DNA sequence: TGTGCCAGTAGAAGGGAGGACAGAAAATATGGCTACACCTTC.

This clone was seen only a few times. The V gene is TRBV5-1, the J gene TRBJ2-5, with no clear D. The ends were cut back, 1 base at V and 3 bases at J, with 10 bases in the middle. The CDR3 totals 14 residues. The V gene's germline CDR1 is SGHRS and CDR2 YFSETQ. The CDR3 bases are TGCGCCAGCAGCTTGTCGCCAGGAGAAGAGACCCAGTACTTC. Translated, it gives CASSLSPGEETQYF.

This clone came up a few times. In the same sample, other DNA sequences code for this CDR3. The chain uses TRBV5-1 and TRBJ2-3, with TRBD1 as a possible D gene (6 bases). CDR3 length: 15 residues. CDR1 and CDR2 (germline): SGHRS, YFSETQ. V lost 0 bases, J lost 1 base, and 9 bases lay in between. DNA for the CDR3: TGCGCCAGCAGCTTGGCCGGACAGCGCACAGATACGCAGTATTTT. Translation: CASSLAGQRTDTQYF.

V usage is TRBV7-2 and J usage is TRBJ1-5; D unclear. Deletions cut 1 base from V and 9 bases from J, with 13 bases between. This CDR3 is 14 amino acids long. The germline gives CDR1 SGHTA, CDR2 FQGNSA. CDR3 nucleotide sequence: TGTGCCAGCAGCTTAGACGGCCTTTTGGGGCCCCAGCATTTT. This sequence encodes CASSLDGLLGPQHF.

V gene TRBV6-5 combines with J gene TRBJ1-1; 7 nucleotides align to TRBD1. Germline assignment: CDR1 MNHEY and CDR2 SVGAGI. V lost 8 bases to trimming and J lost 0 bases; unmatched junction nucleotides: 3. CDR3 length: 13 residues. In nucleotides, the CDR3 is TGTGCCAGCCTCAGGGGGTTGAACACTGAAGCTTTCTTT. Its protein product is CASLRGLNTEAFF.

This chain uses TRBV7-2 with TRBJ2-1, with 13 nucleotides matching TRBD2. With V trimmed by 2 bases and J by 3 bases, 4 bases remained unmatched. CDR1 and CDR2 (germline): SGHTA, FQGNSA. CDR3 length equals 17 residues. The CDR3 spells CASSLWTSGRIYNEQFF. As DNA, the CDR3 is TGTGCCAGCAGCTTATGGACTAGCGGGAGAATCTACAATGAGCAGTTCTTC.

The genes are TRBV4-2 and TRBJ2-3, with D tentatively TRBD1 (5 bases). The CDR3 consists of 16 residues. V was shortened by 4 bases and J by 0 bases, with 14 bases between the two germline ends. CDR1 LGHNA and CDR2 YNFKEQ come from the germline V gene. The CDR3 here is CASSPRGEASTDTQYF. DNA of the CDR3: TGTGCCAGCAGCCCTAGGGGTGAGGCTAGCACAGATACGCAGTATTTT.

This clone was recorded a few times. This rearrangement joins TRBV13 to TRBJ2-7; D ambiguous. Germline V gene sequence: CDR1 PRHDT, CDR2 FYEKMQ (reference sequence). The CDR3 extends over 12 amino acids. Trimming shortened V by 0 bases and J by 3 bases, and 3 bases separated the two germline ends. Written as DNA, the CDR3 is TGTGCCAGCAGCTTAGGGGGCTACGAGCAGTACTTC. This translates into CASSLGGYEQYF.

This clone has just a few counts. The chain carries TRBV9 and TRBJ2-3; D tentatively fits TRBD1 or TRBD2 (6 bases each). Germline loops: CDR1 SGDLS, CDR2 YYNGEE. Between the trimmed V and J ends, which lost 5 bases and 3 bases, there was a span of 13 bases. The CDR3 is 14 amino acids. As DNA, the CDR3 is TGTGCCAGCAGTTTCGGGGGCTCGACAGATACGCAGTATTTT. This sequence encodes CASSFGGSTDTQYF.

This clone occurred a few times. The rearrangement uses TRBV7-3 and TRBJ2-5; no reliable D call. Germline V CDR1 and CDR2: SGHTA, FQGTGA. The V end was cut by 5 bases, the J end by 5 bases, with 9 bases between. The CDR3 totals 12 residues. Here the CDR3 reads CASSVPGETQYF. The CDR3 bases are TGTGCCAGCAGCGTACCTGGGGAGACCCAGTACTTC.

V gene TRBV5-4 combines with J gene TRBJ2-5, with a possible D match to TRBD2 (7 bases). V dropped 1 base and J dropped 4 bases, with 11 bases sitting between them. CDR1 and CDR2 from the germline V gene are SGHNT and YYREEE (reference sequence). This CDR3 has 14 amino acids. The CDR3 nucleotides read TGTGCCAGCAGCTTGAAGGGAGGGGGAGAGACCCAGTACTTC. Amino acids: CASSLKGGGETQYF.

There are a few counts of this clone. This sequence joins TRBV11-3 and TRBJ2-2, with 8 bases fitting TRBD1. Germline trimming cut 5 bases from V and 4 bases from J; bases unmatched to any gene: 6. The germline gives CDR1 SGHNT, CDR2 YENEEA. CDR3 length equals 15 residues. CDR3 region: CASSTPRGRTGELFF. The DNA for the CDR3 is TGTGCCAGCAGCACACCCAGGGGGCGCACCGGGGAGCTGTTTTTT.